This T cell receptor beta chain was recorded in a study of cytomegalovirus exposure and HLA in healthy donors. General study results and limits: Most TCR sequences were rare, but some public TCRs occurred in many donors. The study listed roughly 160 cytomegalovirus-associated TCR beta chains.

Germline lookup yields CDR1 LNHDA and CDR2 SQIVND (reference sequence). The J segment lost 4 bases and the V segment lost 4 bases, leaving 6 bases of the junction unmatched. The CDR3 is 14 residues long. For this clone: Its target is unknown.

Only in-frame clones appear in the TCRdb table, and some are missing; sequencing was by immunoSEQ multiplex PCR. The repertoire includes roughly 73,000 clones, around 95% of them detected once, and 3% to 3.5% sits in the top ten. The specimen sequenced was PBMCs. The receptor's source is a man younger than 35 in good health and CMV-seronegative. The chain joins TRBV19 to TRBJ1-1; 7 nucleotides match TRBD1. The CDR3 sequence is CASSTPQGSTEAFF. The CDR3 DNA follows: TGTGCCAGTAGTACCCCACAGGGGAGCACTGAAGCTTTCTTT.